Each of the 5 T cell receptor beta chains below was sequenced from the same sample in a study of cytomegalovirus exposure and HLA in healthy donors. Only in-frame clones appear in the TCRdb table, and some are missing; sequencing was by immunoSEQ multiplex PCR. This table holds 70,000 to 75,000 clones, about 95% found once. The sample was PBMCs. These receptor sequences come from a woman aged 18-29 years in good health and CMV-seronegative.

This chain connects TRBV27 to TRBJ2-7, with D perhaps TRBD2 (6 bases). The length of the CDR3 is 14 residues. Germline V gene lookup returns CDR1 MNHEY and CDR2 SMNVEV (reference sequence). Trimming pared 6 bases from V and 2 bases from J, leaving 14 bases between. In DNA, the CDR3 is TGTGCCAGCAGCCCCAGAGGCGGGACCTACGAGCAGTACTTC. Amino acids: CASSPRGGTYEQYF.

V and J are TRBV29-1 and TRBJ1-2; D is ambiguous. V was shortened by 0 bases and J by 0 bases, with 11 bases between the two germline ends. The V gene's germline CDR1 is SQVTM and CDR2 ANQGSEA. CDR3 length equals 15 residues. The CDR3 DNA follows: TGCAGCGTTGAAGATCAGGCTGCCCCTAACTATGGCTACACCTTC. Translation gives CSVEDQAAPNYGYTF.

The V call is TRBV29-1, the J call TRBJ1-1; D is possibly TRBD1 (5 bases). Germline assignment: CDR1 SQVTM and CDR2 ANQGSEA. The CDR3 contains 13 residues. Trimming cost V 6 bases and J 0 bases, with 11 bases left between them. CDR3 loop: CSVDQGMNTEAFF. In nucleotides, the CDR3 is TGCAGCGTCGACCAGGGTATGAACACTGAAGCTTTCTTT.

This chain uses TRBV25-1 with TRBJ2-7; a possible D gene is TRBD2 (6 bases). Trimming left V 9 bases short and J 6 bases short, with 12 bases between. CDR1 is MGHDK and CDR2 is SYGVNS in the germline V gene. CDR3 length equals 11 residues. The CDR3 region is CASRLVGEQYF. In nucleotides, the CDR3 is TGTGCCAGTAGACTAGTTGGCGAGCAGTACTTC.

The gene calls are TRBV7-2 and TRBJ2-1; maybe TRBD1 (5 bases). V gave up 1 base and J gave up 7 bases, with 17 bases separating them. CDR1 SGHTA and CDR2 FQGNSA come from the germline V gene. CDR3 length: 16 amino acids. The CDR3 sequence is CASSLEIGQGENEQFF. CDR3 in DNA: TGTGCCAGCAGCTTAGAAATCGGGCAGGGTGAAAATGAGCAGTTCTTC.